This is a list of T cell receptor beta chains from one sample in a study of lymphopenia after photon versus proton radiotherapy. The protocol was immunoSEQ multiplex PCR, while the TCRdb copy is restricted to in-frame clones and leaves out a portion. The data show more than 70,000 clones, about 83% seen once. The sequences come from peripheral blood, collected from a patient treated with proton-based radiotherapy. The receptors stem from a man between 60 and 75 years old with pancreatic cancer. Both conserved end residues are part of each CDR3. D genes are given only for firm matches. The size field is filled for only some rows; it gives once, few, many or a size class.

cdr3_nt cdr3_aa v_call clone_size j_call d_call
TGTGCCAGCAGCACAGGGTATTCCTACGAGCAGTACTTC CASSTGYSYEQYF TRBV9 NA TRBJ2-7 NA
TGTGCCAGCAGCTTTCTTGGGACTAGCCACACCGGGGAGCTGTTTTTT CASSFLGTSHTGELFF TRBV7-8 NA TRBJ2-2 TRBD2
TGTGCCAGTAGTACTCAGGGGACCCGGAGCAATCAGCCCCAGCATTTT CASSTQGTRSNQPQHF TRBV19 few TRBJ1-5 NA
TGTGCCAGCAGCCGGGCCCTGAAGGGAGAGACCCAGTACTTC CASSRALKGETQYF TRBV4-2 NA TRBJ2-5 NA
TGTGCCAGCAGCCGAAACGGGGTAGAGGGGGCCTATGGCTACACCTTC CASSRNGVEGAYGYTF TRBV11-2 NA TRBJ1-2 TRBD1
TGTGCCAGCAGCCTCGCAGGGGGCACAGATACGCAGTATTTT CASSLAGGTDTQYF TRBV11-3 NA TRBJ2-3 NA
TGTGCCAGCAGCCAAGATTCGGGCGGGCCTCCCTACAATGAGCAGTTCTTC CASSQDSGGPPYNEQFF TRBV4-2 NA TRBJ2-1 NA
TGTGCCACCGCGGGACTAGCGGGAGGTGAGCAGTTCTTC CATAGLAGGEQFF TRBV19 NA TRBJ2-1 TRBD2
TGTGCCAGCAGCACCGGACAGACCCAGACTTCTAATGAAAAACTGTTTTTT CASSTGQTQTSNEKLFF TRBV11-2 NA TRBJ1-4 NA
TGCGCCAGCAGCACCGCCGGGACTAGCGCCTACAATGAGCAGTTCTTC CASSTAGTSAYNEQFF TRBV5-1 NA TRBJ2-1 TRBD2
TGCGCCTCAACGGGAGGCCCCCAGAGTTCGGGCTACACCTTC CASTGGPQSSGYTF TRBV4-1 NA TRBJ1-2 NA
TGTGCCAGCAGCCCCAGATTTCGGGATGGAAAAGAAAAACTGTTTTTT CASSPRFRDGKEKLFF TRBV7-9 NA TRBJ1-4 NA
TGTGCCAGCAGCCCCGTGAGTCTGGGCTATACGCAGTATTTT CASSPVSLGYTQYF TRBV7-9 NA TRBJ2-3 NA
TGTGCCAGCAGTTTAAGGGAGGGGGATTCACCCCTCCACTTT CASSLREGDSPLHF TRBV27 NA TRBJ1-6 NA
TGTGCCAGCAGTAGGGGTAGCTCGGGGACCAGAAACGAGCAGTACTTC CASSRGSSGTRNEQYF TRBV28 NA TRBJ2-7 NA
TGTGCCGCCAACCGGGCTAGCGGGAACAATGAGCAGTTCTTC CAANRASGNNEQFF TRBV6-6 NA TRBJ2-1 TRBD2
TGTGCCAGCATACCCGGGACGGTCTATGGCTACACCTTC CASIPGTVYGYTF TRBV7-9 few TRBJ1-2 NA
TGTGCCAGCGAGGGAGGACCTGCCCATGAGCAGTTCTTC CASEGGPAHEQFF TRBV28 NA TRBJ2-1 NA
TGTGCCAGCAGTTACCAGGGGGACTATGGCTACACCTTC CASSYQGDYGYTF TRBV28 NA TRBJ1-2 TRBD1
TGTGCCAGCCGCCCGGGACCGATCTCTGGAAACACCATATATTTT CASRPGPISGNTIYF TRBV6-1 few TRBJ1-3 NA
TGTGCCAGCAGCATTTCTTACAGGGCCGGGGCCAACGTCCTGACTTTC CASSISYRAGANVLTF TRBV5-4 NA TRBJ2-6 NA
TGTGCCAGCAGCTCTTACGGGCGCGATAACTCCTACGAGCAGTACTTC CASSSYGRDNSYEQYF TRBV11-3 NA TRBJ2-7 NA
TGTGCCAGCAGACCCGGGACAGGGACCTACGAGCAGTACTTC CASRPGTGTYEQYF TRBV6-6 NA TRBJ2-7 TRBD1
TGTGCCAGCGCCCATTCTAGCGGGGCCAACGTCCTGACTTTC CASAHSSGANVLTF TRBV28 few TRBJ2-6 NA
TGCGCCAGCAGCGTACTAGGGGAGCCCTACAATGAGCAGTTCTTC CASSVLGEPYNEQFF TRBV5-1 few TRBJ2-1 NA
TGTGCCAGCAGTCGAAGTGGCTATTCCTACAATGAGCAGTTCTTC CASSRSGYSYNEQFF TRBV28 NA TRBJ2-1 NA
TGTGCCAGCAGTCGTAATTCTGTAGCCAAAAACATTCAGTACTTC CASSRNSVAKNIQYF TRBV27 NA TRBJ2-4 NA
TGTGCCAGCACCGTTCGAGGGACACGCTCTGGAAACACCATATATTTT CASTVRGTRSGNTIYF TRBV5-6 NA TRBJ1-3 NA
TGTGCTAGCAGCCCCCAGGGGTTCGGGGAGCTGTTTTTT CASSPQGFGELFF TRBV7-7 NA TRBJ2-2 NA
TGTGCCAGCAGCAACCTCCTAAGGGGTAGGGCGGCTGGCTACACCTTC CASSNLLRGRAAGYTF TRBV5-6 NA TRBJ1-2 NA
TGCGCCAGCAGCCCCGGACATTTAGGGGGCAATCAGCCCCAGCATTTT CASSPGHLGGNQPQHF TRBV5-1 NA TRBJ1-5 NA
TGTGCCAGCAGCGTCGGACAGGCAACTAATGAAAAACTGTTTTTT CASSVGQATNEKLFF TRBV9 NA TRBJ1-4 TRBD1
TGTGCCAGCAGACCCAAAGGACTAGCCTCCTACGAGCAGTACTTC CASRPKGLASYEQYF TRBV6-5 NA TRBJ2-7 TRBD2
TGTGCCAGTAGCCCTGGTGGGGGCTCGTACCAAGAGACCCAGTACTTC CASSPGGGSYQETQYF TRBV6-6 NA TRBJ2-5 NA
TGCAGTGCACAGGGTAACTATGGCTACACCTTC CSAQGNYGYTF TRBV20-1 NA TRBJ1-2 NA
TGTGCCAGCAGCGTGATCAGGACAGACGAAGCTTTCTTT CASSVIRTDEAFF TRBV2 NA TRBJ1-1 NA
TGTGCCAGCAGGACTCTAGTCGACACCGGGGAGCTGTTTTTT CASRTLVDTGELFF TRBV9 once TRBJ2-2 NA
TGTGCCAGTAGTACTAGCGGGAGTAATACCGGGGAGCTGTTTTTT CASSTSGSNTGELFF TRBV19 NA TRBJ2-2 TRBD2
TGTGCCAGCAGTTTATCGGGACAGGGTCGGGAAAAACTGTTTTTT CASSLSGQGREKLFF TRBV28 NA TRBJ1-4 TRBD1
TGTGCCAGCAGCCCGGGCAGCTACAATGAAAAACTGTTTTTT CASSPGSYNEKLFF TRBV6-6 NA TRBJ1-4 NA
TGTGCCAGCAGTGAATCCCGGACAGGGCACTCTGGAAACACCATATATTTT CASSESRTGHSGNTIYF TRBV6-1 NA TRBJ1-3 TRBD1